A single sample is the source of the 31 T cell receptor beta chains below, sequenced in a study of blood T cell repertoires in COVID-19. Libraries were prepared by immunoSEQ multiplex PCR; TCRdb keeps only in-frame clonotypes and omits some of them. The sample lists some 250,000 clones, 88% seen once, with around 0.8% in the top ten. The material sequenced was peripheral blood. These receptors were collected from a woman aged 25 to 39 with acute or convalescent COVID-19.

The V gene is TRBV10-3, the J gene TRBJ1-5, with TRBD1 identical over 7 bases. The CDR3 sequence is 15 residues long. J gave up 3 bases and V 4 bases, and 6 bases lay outside the gene matches. Looked up from germline, CDR1 is ENHRY and CDR2 is SYGVKD. Here the CDR3 DNA reads TGTGCCATCAGTGGGTCTGACAGGGTCAATCAGCCCCAGCATTTT. Encoded protein: CAISGSDRVNQPQHF.

V usage is TRBV4-3 and J usage is TRBJ2-2, with 11 positions matching TRBD2. CDR1 LGHNA and CDR2 YSLEER come from the germline V gene. The CDR3 extends over 15 amino acids. J gave up 6 bases and V 3 bases, and 3 bases lay outside the gene matches. The CDR3 here is CASSQTSGISGELFF. CDR3 sequence (DNA): TGCGCCAGCAGCCAGACTAGCGGGATTTCCGGGGAGCTGTTTTTT.

The genes are TRBV4-3 and TRBJ2-1, with TRBD2 as a possible D gene (6 bases). Trimming left V 3 bases short and J 1 base short, with 10 bases between. The germline CDR1 and CDR2 sequences are LGHNA and YSLEER. This CDR3 contains 15 residues. The chain's CDR3 is CASSQDLASYNEQFF. In nucleotides, the CDR3 is TGCGCCAGCAGCCAGGACCTAGCGTCCTACAATGAGCAGTTCTTC.

The chain couples TRBV4-3 to TRBJ2-1; 8 nucleotides align to TRBD2. Trimming removed 4 bases from V and 0 bases from J; junction bases left unmatched: 2. The CDR3 is 15 residues long. Germline V gene data show CDR1 as LGHNA and CDR2 as YSLEER. For the CDR3, the DNA is TGCGCCAGCAGCCGACTAGCGTCCTCCTACAATGAGCAGTTCTTC. Amino acid sequence: CASSRLASSYNEQFF.

This clone came up once. The same CDR3 also results from other DNA sequences found in this sample. V is TRBV7-2 and J is TRBJ1-5, with D possibly TRBD1 on 5 matching bases. Germline assignment: CDR1 SGHTA and CDR2 FQGNSA. The CDR3 spans 14 residues. V was pared by 1 base and J by 3 bases, with 7 bases between. The CDR3 loop is CASSLGQINQPQHF. CDR3 coding DNA: TGTGCCAGCAGCTTAGGACAGATCAATCAGCCCCAGCATTTT.

The chain employs TRBV5-4 and TRBJ2-3, with TRBD1 identical over 7 bases. V gave up 3 bases and J gave up 2 bases; unmatched junction bases: 12. The CDR3 covers 17 residues. Germline V lookup: CDR1 SGHNT, CDR2 YYREEE (reference sequence). The CDR3 DNA follows: TGTGCCAGCAGCTCCTTATCCGGGACAGCGGTCACAGATACGCAGTATTTT. Encoded protein: CASSSLSGTAVTDTQYF. The full variable domain, rest sourced from reference TRBV5-4 and TRBJ2-3, is ETGVTQSPTHLIKTRGQQVTLRCSSQSGHNTVSWYQQALGQGPQFIFQYYREEENGRGNFPPRFSGLQFPNYSSELNVNALELDDSALYLCASSSLSGTAVTDTQYFGPGTRLTVL.

In DNA form, the CDR3 reads TGTGCCAGCAGCTCAGGGAGCGGGGCTAATTCACCCCTCCACTTT. Its translation is CASSSGSGANSPLHF. The chain links TRBV5-5 to TRBJ1-6; a weak D match, TRBD1 (5 bases). Trimming removed 3 bases from V and 6 bases from J, with 13 bases in between. This CDR3 is 15 amino acids long. CDR1 is SGHKS and CDR2 is YYEKEE in the germline V gene (reference sequence).

The chain has TRBV11-3 and TRBJ1-3, with D unresolved. Germline values: CDR1 SGHNT, CDR2 YENEEA. V lost 4 bases and J 0 bases, leaving 7 bases between the germline ends. The CDR3 has 14 residues. CDR3 DNA sequence: TGTGCCAGCAGCTACGGGAGCTCTGGAAACACCATATATTTT. It yields the protein CASSYGSSGNTIYF.

This chain uses TRBV6-5 with TRBJ2-1, with D unresolved. CDR3 length: 11 amino acids. Trimming took 5 bases from V and 10 from J, leaving 9 bases between them. Germline V lookup: CDR1 MNHEY, CDR2 SVGAGI. This CDR3 is CASSNQREQFF. CDR3 nucleotide sequence: TGTGCCAGCAGTAATCAGAGGGAGCAGTTCTTC.

CDR3 sequence reads: CASSLNKGGAETQYF. The CDR3 coding sequence is TGTGCCAGCAGCTTAAATAAAGGGGGCGCCGAGACCCAGTACTTC. This chain joins TRBV7-2 and TRBJ2-5; 7 positions match TRBD1. The CDR3 sequence is 15 residues long. Germline V lookup: CDR1 SGHTA, CDR2 FQGNSA. With 2 bases clipped from V and 5 bases from J, the junction kept 8 bases outside the gene matches.

The J gene is TRBJ1-2, the V gene TRBV27; D gene unclear. The germline gives CDR1 MNHEY, CDR2 SMNVEV (reference sequence). This CDR3 region has 15 residues. V shed 4 bases and J shed 8 bases, with 20 bases lying between them. The DNA for the CDR3 is TGTGCCAGCAGTTCCCTTGTACCTATTATCACCGGCTACACCTTC. As protein: CASSSLVPIITGYTF.

The rearrangement uses TRBV7-2 and TRBJ1-5; TRBD1 matches 7 bases. CDR1 is SGHTA, CDR2 FQGNSA, per germline. This CDR3 comprises 14 residues. V was pared by 5 bases and J by 4 bases, with 5 bases of the junction left unmatched. CDR3 sequence: CASSATGFNQPQHF. CDR3 DNA sequence: TGTGCCAGCAGCGCGACAGGGTTTAATCAGCCCCAGCATTTT.

This chain joins TRBV21-1 and TRBJ2-6; no DNA check was done on the table's D call, TRBD1. TRBV21-1 is designated a pseudogene. The CDR3 sequence is 20 residues long. The CDR3 nucleotides read TGTGCCAGCAGCAAGACTCAACAGGGTGTTTGTTTCTCTGGGGCCAACGTCCTGACTTTC. This translates into CASSKTQQGVCFSGANVLTF.

This chain connects TRBV11-3 to TRBJ2-3, with D tentatively TRBD1 (5 bases). From germline, CDR1 is SGHNT and CDR2 YENEEA. Deletions cut 1 base from V and 3 bases from J, with 5 bases between. The CDR3 is 13 residues long. This CDR3 reads CASSLAGTDTQYF. CDR3 nucleotide sequence: TGTGCCAGCAGCTTAGCAGGGACAGATACGCAGTATTTT. The variable domain in full, with the rest retrieved from reference TRBV11-3 and TRBJ2-3, is EAGVVQSPRYKIIEKKQPVAFWCNPISGHNTLYWYLQNLGQGPELLIRYENEEAVDDSQLPKDRFSAERLKGVDSTLKIQPAELGDSAVYLCASSLAGTDTQYFGPGTRLTVL.

V usage is TRBV19 and J usage is TRBJ2-3; 10 nucleotides align to TRBD2. CDR1 and CDR2 (germline): LNHDA, SQIVND (reference sequence). The CDR3 consists of 16 residues. V was clipped by 4 bases and J by 0 bases; unmatched bases: 4. CDR3 amino acids: CASSSLAGVSTDTQYF. The CDR3 region has the DNA TGTGCCAGTAGTAGCCTAGCGGGAGTGAGCACAGATACGCAGTATTTT.

The rearrangement uses TRBV9 and TRBJ1-6; 8 bases line up with TRBD1. V trimming: 3 bases; J trimming: 6 bases; junction bases outside the gene matches: 2. CDR1 and CDR2 (germline): SGDLS, YYNGEE. The CDR3 has 14 residues. CDR3 coding DNA: TGTGCCAGCAGCGGCCAGGGGGCTAATTCACCCCTCCACTTT. Amino acid sequence: CASSGQGANSPLHF. Variable domain in full (rest from reference TRBV9 and TRBJ1-6): DSGVTQTPKHLITATGQRVTLRCSPRSGDLSVYWYQQSLDQGLQFLIQYYNGEERAKGNILERFSAQQFPDLHSELNLSSLELGDSALYFCASSGQGANSPLHFGNGTRLTVT.

This chain links TRBV11-2 with TRBJ2-7; 7 nucleotides agree with TRBD1. The CDR3 covers 15 residues. With V trimmed by 2 bases and J by 6 bases, 10 bases remained unmatched. CDR1 and CDR2 (germline): SGHAT, FQNNGV. The DNA of the CDR3 is TGTGCCAGCAGCTTATCACGAGTGACAGGGTTCGAGCAGTACTTC. The encoded protein is CASSLSRVTGFEQYF.

As DNA, the CDR3 is TGTGCTAGTGGTACCCCGGACGGGAAAAGCTCCTACAATGAGCAGTTCTTC. Amino acid sequence: CASGTPDGKSSYNEQFF. This chain links TRBV12-5 with TRBJ2-1; D is possibly TRBD2 (5 bases). Germline-derived CDR1 and CDR2 are LGHNT and FRNRAP. The germline V and J ends were trimmed by 5 bases and 0 bases, with 17 bases remaining between them. The CDR3 extends over 17 amino acids. Complete variable domain (other parts from reference TRBV12-5 and TRBJ2-1): DARVTQTPRHKVTEMGQEVTMRCQPILGHNTVFWYRQTMMQGLELLAYFRNRAPLDDSGMPKDRFSAEMPDATLATLKIQPSEPRDSAVYFCASGTPDGKSSYNEQFFGPGTRLTVL.

This clone occurred a few times. The chain employs TRBV10-3 and TRBJ1-1; 7 bases align to TRBD1. V shed 2 bases and J 5 bases; nucleotides not matched to a gene: 2. The CDR3 is 13 amino acids. Looked up from germline, CDR1 is ENHRY and CDR2 is SYGVKD. The CDR3 nucleotides are TGTGCCATCAGTGAGGACAGGGAGACTGAAGCTTTCTTT. Residues: CAISEDRETEAFF.

The CDR3 DNA reads TGTGCCAGCAGTTACGGGGGGAGCTCCTATAATTCACCCCTCCACTTT. It specifies CASSYGGSSYNSPLHF. The V and J genes are TRBV6-5 and TRBJ1-6; a possible D gene is TRBD1 (5 bases). The germline V gene has CDR1 MNHEY and CDR2 SVGAGI. Trimming cost V 2 bases and J 0 bases, with 8 bases left between them. The CDR3 extends over 16 amino acids.

The chain is built from TRBV19 and TRBJ1-6, with 10 bases lining up with TRBD1. V shed 6 bases and J 9 bases; nucleotides not matched to a gene: 14. Germline V gene lookup returns CDR1 LNHDA and CDR2 SQIVND (reference sequence). This CDR3 spans 17 amino acids. The CDR3 here is CASSDKATGGIGSPLHF. In nucleotides, the CDR3 is TGTGCCAGTAGCGATAAGGCGACAGGGGGCATTGGTTCACCCCTCCACTTT.

V and J are TRBV27 and TRBJ2-1; no clear D. CDR3 length: 15 residues. Germline V CDR1 and CDR2: MNHEY, SMNVEV (reference sequence). Trimming pared 3 bases from V and 2 bases from J, leaving 11 bases between. The CDR3 spells CASSLVLLAYNEQFF. CDR3 bases: TGTGCCAGCAGTTTGGTACTCCTAGCCTACAATGAGCAGTTCTTC.

This sequence joins TRBV25-1 and TRBJ2-1; D is undetermined. This CDR3 comprises 14 residues. Deletions cut 8 bases from V and 0 bases from J, with 11 bases between. From germline, CDR1 is MGHDK and CDR2 SYGVNS. CDR3 loop: CASVPHGSYNEQFF. CDR3 coding DNA: TGTGCCAGCGTCCCTCACGGCTCCTACAATGAGCAGTTCTTC.

This sequence joins TRBV19 and TRBJ1-1; perhaps TRBD1 as D (5 bases). The CDR3 covers 13 residues. Germline-derived CDR1 and CDR2 are LNHDA and SQIVND (reference sequence). Trimming removed 7 bases from V and 8 bases from J, with 17 bases in between. The DNA for the CDR3 is TGTGCCAGTAATCACAGGCGAACCCAGGAAGCTTTCTTT. Residues: CASNHRRTQEAFF. Together with reference TRBV19 and TRBJ1-1, the CDR3 gives the full variable domain: DGGITQSPKYLFRKEGQNVTLSCEQNLNHDAMYWYRQDPGQGLRLIYYSQIVNDFQKGDIAEGYSVSREKKESFPLTVTSAQKNPTAFYLCASNHRRTQEAFFGQGTRLTVV.

The chain has TRBV15 and TRBJ2-3, with TRBD1 identical over 8 bases. The CDR3 is 16 residues long. Trimming took 4 bases from V and 0 from J; bases not matched to a gene: 6. Germline CDR1 reads LNHNV; CDR2 reads YYDKDF (reference sequence). CDR3 DNA sequence: TGTGCCACCAGCAACCCCGGGACAGGTAGCACAGATACGCAGTATTTT. Protein sequence: CATSNPGTGSTDTQYF.

The V gene is TRBV4-2, the J gene TRBJ1-1; TRBD1 matches 9 bases. The trim removed 5 bases at V and 1 base at J, leaving 5 bases unmatched. The CDR3 has 15 residues. Per the germline V gene, CDR1 is LGHNA and CDR2 is YNFKEQ. CDR3 nucleotides: TGTGCCAGCAGCTTACCGGGACAGGGGAACACTGAAGCTTTCTTT. Translated, it gives CASSLPGQGNTEAFF.

The table lists this clone with a few counts. This chain joins TRBV11-2 and TRBJ2-7, with D possibly being TRBD2 (5 bases). This CDR3 spans 15 amino acids. The germline gives CDR1 SGHAT, CDR2 FQNNGV. Trimming shortened V by 1 base and J by 2 bases, and 12 bases separated the two germline ends. Here the CDR3 reads CASSLATSGAYEQYF. The CDR3 DNA follows: TGTGCCAGCAGCTTAGCTACCAGCGGTGCCTACGAGCAGTACTTC.

The V and J genes are TRBV3-1 (or the pseudogene TRBV3-2) and TRBJ2-7; D gene uncertain. The CDR3 is 15 amino acids. V shed 0 bases and J shed 2 bases, with 11 bases lying between them. Germline CDR1 reads LGHDT; CDR2 reads YNNKEL (reference sequence). CDR3 DNA sequence: TGTGCCAGCAGCCAAGATTACGGGTCAACCTACGAGCAGTACTTC. Protein product: CASSQDYGSTYEQYF.

This clone was picked up one time. Relative to the germline gene, one junction end is altered; a read error may explain this. This chain uses TRBV5-1 with TRBJ2-5; 11 nucleotides align to TRBD2. Germline V gene data show CDR1 as SGHRS and CDR2 as YFSETQ. The length of the CDR3 is 15 residues. The CDR3 DNA follows: TGCGCCAGCAGTTTGGGACTAGCGGACTTAGGGACCCAGTACTTC. Its protein is CASSLGLADLGTQYF.

This clone was recorded a few times. The rearrangement links TRBV6-4 to TRBJ1-6; 10 bases agree with TRBD1. The CDR3 sequence is 14 residues long. With V trimmed by 2 bases and J by 10 bases, 2 bases remained unmatched. From germline, CDR1 is MRHNA and CDR2 SNTAGT. CDR3 amino acids: CASSDGQGGSPLHF. The CDR3 DNA reads TGTGCCAGCAGTGACGGACAGGGGGGGTCACCCCTCCACTTT.

The chain combines TRBV5-1 with TRBJ2-3, with D tentatively TRBD1 (6 bases). V lost 4 bases and J lost 5, with 23 bases in between. The CDR3 covers 17 residues. The germline gives CDR1 SGHRS, CDR2 YFSETQ. CDR3 nucleotides: TGCGCCAGCAGCATAACAGGGCAGCCTTTACAGGGAGATACGCAGTATTTT. The encoded protein is CASSITGQPLQGDTQYF.